The sequence of this TCR beta chain was determined in a study of blood T cell repertoires in COVID-19. Turning to the study itself: The origin of the acute and convalescent COVID-19 samples was the United States, Italy and Spain.

This CDR3 comprises 18 residues. CDR1 and CDR2 from the germline V gene are MDHEN and SYDVKM. V gave up 5 bases and J gave up 1 base; unmatched junction bases: 14. This table comes from immunoSEQ multiplex PCR, and its TCRdb copy is limited to in-frame clones, with some not included. The sample consists of about 210,000 clones, approximately 85% of them appearing once. The rearrangement uses TRBV28 and TRBJ1-5; TRBD1 matches 7 bases. Source material: peripheral blood. The sequence derives from a woman aged 45-65 years with active or convalescent COVID-19. The CDR3 here is CASSPGVGNRGSNQPQHF. CDR3 DNA: TGTGCCAGCAGTCCTGGGGTCGGGAACAGGGGAAGCAATCAGCCCCAGCATTTT.